A single sample is the source of the 7 T cell receptor beta chains below, sequenced in a study of T-cell reconstitution after alpha-beta-depleted transplantation in children. Preparation of the TCRbeta library used unique molecular identifiers. MiXCR, run by TCRdb on the PCR reads, gives a single entry per CDR3 protein. The data hold 100,000 to 130,000 distinct CDR3 sequences, with almost 6.5% observed a single time. This specimen consisted of PBMCs, mostly from graft donor cells, obtained 360 days after TCRalphabeta/CD19-depleted stem cell transplant. Receptors originate from a male patient between 2 and 10 years old who had a stem cell transplant for acute lymphoblastic leukemia, so the T cells may come from the graft donor.

The table lists this clonotype with many counts. This chain uses TRBV7-2 with TRBJ2-7; 7 nucleotides match TRBD1. CDR3 length: 13 amino acids. Germline V gene lookup returns CDR1 SGHTA and CDR2 FQGNSA. The V segment lost 10 bases and the J segment 0 bases; nucleotides outside the gene matches: 6. The chain's CDR3 is CATGQVNSYEQYF. The CDR3 coding sequence is TGTGCCACCGGACAGGTGAACTCCTACGAGCAGTACTTC.

This clonotype was detected only a few times. The chain combines TRBV7-2 with TRBJ2-3; D uncertain. Germline V gene lookup returns CDR1 SGHTA and CDR2 FQGNSA. The CDR3 totals 15 residues. V shed 1 base and J shed 0 bases, with 8 bases lying between them. This CDR3 reads CASSLGPYSTDTQYF. DNA for the CDR3: TGTGCCAGCAGCTTAGGACCTTATAGCACAGATACGCAGTATTTT.

This clonotype was detected ten times or more. This chain uses TRBV9 with TRBJ1-4, with D unresolved. From germline, CDR1 is SGDLS and CDR2 YYNGEE. The CDR3 covers 11 residues. With 4 bases removed from V and 6 bases from J, the gap between germline ends came to 4 bases. CDR3 loop: CASSKDEKLFF. Written as DNA, the CDR3 is TGTGCCAGCAGCAAAGATGAAAAACTGTTTTTT.

This clonotype was picked up many times. The rearrangement links TRBV4-2 to TRBJ2-6, with D possibly TRBD1 on 5 matching bases. Between the trimmed V and J ends, which lost 0 bases and 10 bases, there was a span of 13 bases. Germline lookup yields CDR1 LGHNA and CDR2 YNFKEQ. CDR3 length equals 15 residues. CDR3 sequence (DNA): TGTGCCAGCAGCCAAGAATCGGCAGGGAAGAACGTCCTGACTTTC. This sequence encodes CASSQESAGKNVLTF.

In its sample, this clonotype was seen many times. This sequence joins TRBV7-9 and TRBJ1-1; 8 nucleotides match TRBD1. The J segment lost 10 bases and the V segment lost 2 bases, leaving 12 bases of the junction unmatched. Germline assignment: CDR1 SEHNR and CDR2 FQNEAQ (reference sequence). CDR3 size: 15 residues. CDR3: CASSLPGRGHKLAFF. Written as DNA, the CDR3 is TGTGCCAGCAGCTTACCTGGCAGGGGGCATAAGCTAGCTTTCTTT.

This clonotype has at least ten counts. J is TRBJ2-7 and V is TRBV10-3; D possibly corresponds to TRBD2 (6 bases). The V and J ends lost 7 bases and 5 bases respectively, with 12 bases between them. Germline loops: CDR1 ENHRY, CDR2 SYGVKD. The CDR3 extends over 12 amino acids. DNA of the CDR3: TGTGCCATCACCGAAGGAGGGAACGAGCAGTACTTC. It yields the protein CAITEGGNEQYF.

The V gene is TRBV20-1, the J gene TRBJ2-3; 7 nucleotides agree with TRBD1. This CDR3 contains 13 residues. Trimming cost V 0 bases and J 6 bases; bases outside gene matches: 3. Germline CDR1 reads DFQATT; CDR2 reads SNEGSKA (reference sequence). The CDR3 nucleotides read TGCAGTGCTAGAGAAAGGGGGCGGGATACGCAGTATTTT. Its protein is CSARERGRDTQYF.